This TCR beta chain was sequenced in a study of T cells in Graves' hyperthyroidism and ophthalmopathy. TCR beta CDR3 sequences were amplified from RNA transcripts. The HTBI primer set drove a first-round RT-PCR of the TCR CDR3. Each CDR3 protein gets one entry after TCRdb re-called the multiplex PCR reads with MiXCR. The data show 800,000 or so distinct CDR3 sequences, over 35% seen once. Concerning this clonotype itself: Antigen: not known.

The study's findings and limits: Stable hyperthyroidism was told apart from ophthalmopathy by a model built on 13 V-J features.

Hyperthyroidism was newly diagnosed in patients aged 18 to 65 (duration under 2 months). The CDR3 is 14 amino acids. CDR1 and CDR2 (germline): MNHNY, SVGAGI (reference sequence). V lost 3 bases and J lost 5, with 14 bases in between. The sequenced sample consisted of blood. This TCR derives from a man aged 18 to 30 with Graves' hyperthyroidism. The chain has TRBV6-6 and TRBJ2-7; D possibly corresponds to TRBD1 (5 bases). CDR3: CASSYTNQGNEQYF. DNA of the CDR3: TGTGCCAGCAGTTATACGAATCAGGGTAACGAGCAGTACTTC.